This T cell receptor beta chain was captured by sequencing in a study of response to subunit inactivated influenza vaccine. There are a few counts of this clonotype. The germline V gene encodes CDR1 MDHEN and CDR2 SYDVKM. CDR3 length equals 11 residues. V was clipped by 5 bases and J by 17 bases, with 13 bases between them. Via MiXCR, TCRdb re-called the RT-PCR reads, giving one row per CDR3 protein. The sample lists 200,000 to 300,000 distinct CDR3 sequences, 9.5% to 15% occurring once. This chain joins TRBV28 and TRBJ1-6; a weak D match, TRBD1 (5 bases). The sequencing used non-naive T cells sorted from PBMCs, collected 14 to 15 days before vaccination. The receptor was derived from a middle-aged man who received an inactivated influenza vaccine. DNA of the CDR3: TGTGCCAGCAGTGCCGAGGGGATTGTCCACTTT. This sequence encodes CASSAEGIVHF.